Shown below are 10 T cell receptor beta chains from a single sample sequenced in a study of T-cell reconstitution after alpha-beta-depleted transplantation in children. Unique molecular identifiers featured in how the TCRbeta library was prepared. From the PCR reads, TCRdb called clonotypes with MiXCR, one entry per CDR3 protein. The data show 700,000 to 850,000 distinct CDR3 sequences, approximately 15% seen once. The input for sequencing was PBMCs, mostly from graft donor cells, taken 360 days after TCRalphabeta/CD19-depleted stem cell transplant. The source of these receptors is a male patient aged 10 to 17 who had a stem cell transplant for acute lymphoblastic leukemia, so the T cells may come from the graft donor.

This chain joins TRBV5-1 and TRBJ2-1, with D possibly matching TRBD1 (6 bases). CDR1 SGHRS and CDR2 YFSETQ come from the germline V gene. Trimming took 0 bases from V and 8 from J, leaving 12 bases between them. CDR3 size: 14 residues. The CDR3 spells CASSLGGHRDEQFF. The CDR3 region has the DNA TGCGCCAGCAGCTTGGGGGGACACCGGGATGAGCAGTTCTTC. Variable domain in full (rest from reference TRBV5-1 and TRBJ2-1): KAGVTQTPRYLIKTRGQQVTLSCSPISGHRSVSWYQQTPGQGLQFLFEYFSETQRNKGNFPGRFSGRQFSNSRSEMNVSTLELGDSALYLCASSLGGHRDEQFFGPGTRLTVL.

This chain uses TRBV12-3 or TRBV12-4 with TRBJ2-1, with 15 nucleotides matching TRBD2. V lost 6 bases and J lost 8; bases outside the gene matches: 5. CDR3 length equals 15 residues. The CDR3 DNA sequence: TGTGCCAGCAGCCGGGGACTAGCGGGAGGTTATGAGCAGTTCTTC. Translation: CASSRGLAGGYEQFF.

The rearrangement joins TRBV24-1 to TRBJ2-5; D not resolved. In germline, CDR1 is KGHDR, CDR2 SFDVKD. This CDR3 region has 13 residues. V lost 9 bases, J lost 5 bases, and 15 bases lay in between. CDR3: CATVWSWTETQYF. The CDR3 bases are TGTGCCACCGTCTGGTCCTGGACGGAGACCCAGTACTTC.

The chain links TRBV12-3 or TRBV12-4 to TRBJ1-2; the D gene is possibly TRBD1 (5 bases). The CDR3 totals 13 residues. The germline V and J ends were trimmed by 0 bases and 14 bases, with 16 bases remaining between them. The CDR3 DNA reads as TGTGCCAGCAGTTTAGCTCGACCCGGGACCCAGACCTTC. Its translation is CASSLARPGTQTF.

Of note for this clonotype: Since the CDR3 does not end with the conserved phenylalanine or tryptophan, this likely comes from a read error. The rearrangement uses TRBV7-6 and TRBJ2-6; no firm D call. This CDR3 is 17 amino acids long. V lost 2 bases and J 1 base, leaving 12 bases between the germline ends. Germline CDR1 reads SGHVS; CDR2 reads FNYEAQ. The CDR3 here is CASSLLVAASGANVLTL. The CDR3 nucleotides are TGTGCCAGCAGCTTATTGGTGGCAGCTTCTGGGGCCAACGTCCTGACTCTC.

Ten or more counts support this clonotype. One junction end disagrees with the germline gene, perhaps due to a read error. The rearrangement links TRBV5-1 to TRBJ2-7; 14 bases align to TRBD2. The CDR3 totals 17 residues. CDR1 is SGHRS, CDR2 YFSETQ, per germline. The chain's CDR3 is CASSLGLAGGSSYEQYF. For the CDR3, the DNA is TGTGCCAGCAGCTTAGGACTAGCGGGAGGTAGCTCCTACGAGCAGTACTTC.

The chain links TRBV18 to TRBJ2-6; D may correspond to TRBD1 or TRBD2 (5 bases each). V gave up 1 base and J gave up 1 base, with 11 bases separating them. CDR3 size: 17 residues. Germline CDR1 KGHSH, CDR2 LQKENI. The DNA of the CDR3 is TGTGCCAGCTCACCACGGGGACCGTCTTCTGGGGCCAACGTCCTGACTTTC. Translated, it gives CASSPRGPSSGANVLTF.

This clonotype has only a few counts. The J gene is TRBJ1-3, the V gene TRBV9; no firm D call. Between the trimmed V and J ends, which lost 0 bases and 0 bases, there was a span of 7 bases. CDR3 length equals 15 residues. The germline CDR1 and CDR2 sequences are SGDLS and YYNGEE. The CDR3 DNA follows: TGTGCCAGCAGCGTAGGCAGAGTCTCTGGAAACACCATATATTTT. It translates to CASSVGRVSGNTIYF.

This clonotype was seen ten or more times. The chain couples TRBV7-9 to TRBJ2-1; TRBD2 agrees at 8 bases. The J segment lost 8 bases and the V segment lost 2 bases, leaving 11 bases of the junction unmatched. The CDR3 totals 16 residues. Germline CDR1 is SEHNR and CDR2 is FQNEAQ (reference sequence). CDR3 residues: CASSLRIAGKIDEQFF. The DNA of the CDR3 is TGTGCCAGCAGCTTAAGGATAGCGGGAAAGATCGATGAGCAGTTCTTC.

The rearrangement links TRBV4-1 to TRBJ2-2; D is possibly TRBD2 (5 bases). From germline, CDR1 is MGHRA and CDR2 YSYEKL. V lost 0 bases and J lost 7, with 18 bases in between. The CDR3 totals 17 residues. DNA for the CDR3: TGCGCCAGCAGCCAAGATAGGACGGGATTAAAGGTCGGGGAGCTGTTTTTT. Protein: CASSQDRTGLKVGELFF.